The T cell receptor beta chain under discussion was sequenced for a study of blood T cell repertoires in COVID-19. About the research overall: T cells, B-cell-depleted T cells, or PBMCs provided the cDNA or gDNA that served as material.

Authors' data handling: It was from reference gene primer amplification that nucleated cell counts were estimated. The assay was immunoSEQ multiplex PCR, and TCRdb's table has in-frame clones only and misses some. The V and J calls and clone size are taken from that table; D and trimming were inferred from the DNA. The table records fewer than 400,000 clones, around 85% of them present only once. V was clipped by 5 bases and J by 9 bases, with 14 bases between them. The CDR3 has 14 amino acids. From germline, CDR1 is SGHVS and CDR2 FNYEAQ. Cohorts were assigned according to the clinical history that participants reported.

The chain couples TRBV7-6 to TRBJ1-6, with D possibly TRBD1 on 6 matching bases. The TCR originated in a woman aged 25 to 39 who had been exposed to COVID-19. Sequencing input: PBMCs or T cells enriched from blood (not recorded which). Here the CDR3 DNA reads TGTGCCAGCAGCCAAACAGGGATTTTTTCACCCCTCCACTTT. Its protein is CASSQTGIFSPLHF.